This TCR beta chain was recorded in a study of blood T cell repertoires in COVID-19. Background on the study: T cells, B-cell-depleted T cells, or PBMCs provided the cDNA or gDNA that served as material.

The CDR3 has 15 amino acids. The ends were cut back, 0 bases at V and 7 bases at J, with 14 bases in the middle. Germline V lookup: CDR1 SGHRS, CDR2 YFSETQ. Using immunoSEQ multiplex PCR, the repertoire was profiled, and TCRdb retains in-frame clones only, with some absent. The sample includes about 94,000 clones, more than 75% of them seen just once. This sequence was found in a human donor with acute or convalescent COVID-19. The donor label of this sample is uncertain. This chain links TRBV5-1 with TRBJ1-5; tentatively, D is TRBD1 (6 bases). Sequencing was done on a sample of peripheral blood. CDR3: CASSLENREGQPQHF. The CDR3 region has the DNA TGCGCCAGCAGCTTGGAAAACAGGGAAGGCCAGCCCCAGCATTTT.